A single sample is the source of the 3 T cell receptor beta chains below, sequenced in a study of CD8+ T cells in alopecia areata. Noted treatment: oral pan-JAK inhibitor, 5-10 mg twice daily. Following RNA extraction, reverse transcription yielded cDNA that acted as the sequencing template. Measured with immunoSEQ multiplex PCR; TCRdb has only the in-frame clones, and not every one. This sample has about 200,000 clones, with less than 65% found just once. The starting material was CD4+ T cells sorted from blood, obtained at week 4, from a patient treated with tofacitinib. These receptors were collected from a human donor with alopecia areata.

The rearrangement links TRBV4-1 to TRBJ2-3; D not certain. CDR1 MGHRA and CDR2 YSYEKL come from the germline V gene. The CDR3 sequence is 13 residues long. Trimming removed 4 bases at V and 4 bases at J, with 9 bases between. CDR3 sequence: CASSLRLSDTQYF. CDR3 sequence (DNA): TGCGCCAGCAGCCTCCGGCTCTCAGATACGCAGTATTTT.

This CDR3 reads CAWSGSYEKLFF. The CDR3 region has the DNA TGTGCCTGGAGTGGGAGTTATGAAAAACTGTTTTTT. V gene TRBV30 combines with J gene TRBJ1-4; no clear D gene. Trimming removed 1 base from V and 6 bases from J, with 6 bases in between. Per germline, CDR1 GTSNPN and CDR2 SVGIG (reference sequence). There are 12 residues in the CDR3.

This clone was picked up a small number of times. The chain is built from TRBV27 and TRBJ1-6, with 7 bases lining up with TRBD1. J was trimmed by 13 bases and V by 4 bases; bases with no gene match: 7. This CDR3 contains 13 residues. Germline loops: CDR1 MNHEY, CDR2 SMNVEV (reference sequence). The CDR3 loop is CASSYTGVEPLHF. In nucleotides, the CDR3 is TGTGCCAGCAGTTACACAGGGGTTGAGCCCCTCCACTTT.